Presented here are 27 T cell receptor beta chains from one specimen sequenced in a study of T-cell memory formation after mild COVID-19. A single record per CDR3 protein comes from TCRdb applying MiXCR to the 5' RACE reads. The sample includes approximately 500,000 distinct CDR3 sequences, about 23% seen only once; the top ten take roughly an eighth. Material: PBMCs or a T cell subset sorted from them (not recorded which). These receptors all come from an adult woman who had mild COVID-19 (a few samples of this study predate the infection). Cell type and time point are not known.

The genes are TRBV7-2 and TRBJ1-2, with 9 nucleotides matching TRBD1. The CDR3 contains 14 residues. Germline-derived CDR1 and CDR2 are SGHTA and FQGNSA. Germline trimming cut 5 bases from V and 8 bases from J; bases unmatched to any gene: 9. The CDR3 bases are TGTGCCAGCAGCCGTACAGGGGGCGTAGAAGGCTACACCTTC. It yields the protein CASSRTGGVEGYTF.

V and J are TRBV5-1 and TRBJ1-6; 8 nucleotides align to TRBD1. Germline CDR1 and CDR2: SGHRS and YFSETQ. The V gene end was trimmed by 0 bases and the J gene end by 2 bases; junction bases not matched to a gene: 4. There are 17 residues in the CDR3. CDR3 sequence reads: CASSLAQGEPYNSPLHF. The CDR3 nucleotides are TGCGCCAGCAGCTTGGCACAGGGGGAGCCCTATAATTCACCCCTCCACTTT.

The CDR3 reads CASSLAAGGLDTGELFF. The CDR3 region has the DNA TGTGCCAGCAGCTTAGCAGCGGGGGGTTTGGACACCGGGGAGCTGTTTTTT. The chain uses TRBV11-1 and TRBJ2-2; 9 bases line up with TRBD2. Germline-derived CDR1 and CDR2 are SGHAT and FQDESV (reference sequence). V trimming: 0 bases; J trimming: 3 bases; junction bases outside the gene matches: 5. This CDR3 has 17 amino acids.

The V gene is TRBV9, the J gene TRBJ2-1; 8 nucleotides align to TRBD2. V lost 4 bases to trimming and J lost 0 bases; unmatched junction nucleotides: 15. Germline-derived CDR1 and CDR2 are SGDLS and YYNGEE. The length of the CDR3 is 19 residues. DNA of the CDR3: TGTGCCAGCAGCCTACTAGGCGGAGCGGGGGTCAGCTCCTACAATGAGCAGTTCTTC. As protein: CASSLLGGAGVSSYNEQFF. The full variable domain, its missing parts supplied by reference TRBV9 and TRBJ2-1, is DSGVTQTPKHLITATGQRVTLRCSPRSGDLSVYWYQQSLDQGLQFLIQYYNGEERAKGNILERFSAQQFPDLHSELNLSSLELGDSALYFCASSLLGGAGVSSYNEQFFGPGTRLTVL.

V gene TRBV15 combines with J gene TRBJ1-4; the match to TRBD1 covers 7 bases. V was clipped by 0 bases and J by 8 bases; unmatched bases: 6. This CDR3 has 15 residues. Germline V gene data show CDR1 as LNHNV and CDR2 as YYDKDF (reference sequence). This CDR3 reads CATSRDRGGGEKLFF. The CDR3 bases are TGTGCCACCAGCAGAGATAGAGGGGGCGGCGAAAAACTGTTTTTT.

This chain uses TRBV6-5 with TRBJ2-3; a possible D gene is TRBD1 (6 bases). Between the trimmed V and J ends, which lost 4 bases and 3 bases, there was a span of 26 bases. Germline assignment: CDR1 MNHEY and CDR2 SVGAGI. The CDR3 contains 19 residues. CDR3 sequence reads: CASSFGGPAGRGITDTQYF. The DNA for the CDR3 is TGTGCCAGCAGTTTCGGTGGCCCCGCGGGCAGGGGAATAACAGATACGCAGTATTTT.

This clonotype came up a few times. V and J are TRBV27 and TRBJ2-1, with 11 nucleotides matching TRBD2. CDR3 length: 14 residues. Germline-derived CDR1 and CDR2 are MNHEY and SMNVEV (reference sequence). V was clipped by 10 bases and J by 10 bases; unmatched bases: 12. The CDR3 DNA sequence: TGTGCCACCAGGGTTAGCGGGGGGGCCTACGAGCAGTTCTTC. Its protein is CATRVSGGAYEQFF.

This sequence joins TRBV7-8 and TRBJ1-1; 9 nucleotides match TRBD1. Germline CDR1 and CDR2: SGHVS and FQNEAQ. The CDR3 extends over 15 amino acids. With 5 bases clipped from V and 4 bases from J, the junction kept 8 bases outside the gene matches. CDR3 DNA: TGTGCCAGCAGCGAAACACAGGGGGCAGGCACTGAAGCTTTCTTT. It codes for CASSETQGAGTEAFF. The full variable domain, with the rest looked up from reference TRBV7-8 and TRBJ1-1, is GAGVSQSPRYKVAKRGQDVALRCDPISGHVSLFWYQQALGQGPEFLTYFQNEAQLDKSGLPSDRFFAERPEGSVSTLKIQRTQQEDSAVYLCASSETQGAGTEAFFGQGTRLTVV.

The V gene is TRBV12-3 or TRBV12-4, the J gene TRBJ1-3, with D possibly matching TRBD1 (6 bases). Trimming stripped 3 bases from V and 0 bases from J, with 12 bases between. The CDR3 has 16 residues. The CDR3 reads CASSFWQGSSGNTIYF. In DNA, the CDR3 is TGTGCCAGCAGTTTCTGGCAGGGGAGCTCTGGAAACACCATATATTTT.

This sequence joins TRBV4-2 and TRBJ2-7; D gene unclear. The CDR3 covers 12 residues. The germline CDR1 and CDR2 sequences are LGHNA and YNFKEQ. V dropped 2 bases and J dropped 1 base, with 3 bases sitting between them. DNA of the CDR3: TGTGCCAGCAGCCAACCTTCCTACGAGCAGTACTTC. Its translation: CASSQPSYEQYF.

This clonotype came up a few times. The V gene is TRBV19, the J gene TRBJ2-1, with 11 bases fitting TRBD2. Per the germline V gene, CDR1 is LNHDA and CDR2 is SQIVND (reference sequence). The junction had 14 bases not matched to a gene; V was cut back by 5 bases and J by 8 bases. The CDR3 is made up of 17 amino acids. CDR3 region: CASSLRPGLAVFDEQFF. Here the CDR3 DNA reads TGTGCCAGTAGTCTCCGACCGGGACTAGCGGTTTTCGATGAGCAGTTCTTC.

The chain has TRBV6-1 and TRBJ1-5, with 8 bases identical to TRBD1. The J segment lost 4 bases and the V segment lost 7 bases, leaving 9 bases of the junction unmatched. The CDR3 loop spans 15 amino acids. Germline V gives CDR1 MNHNS, CDR2 SASEGT. The CDR3 protein is CASKQGAGTNQPQHF. The DNA of the CDR3 is TGTGCCAGCAAGCAGGGGGCTGGAACAAATCAGCCCCAGCATTTT.

The rearrangement joins TRBV3-1 to TRBJ2-7; unclear D gene. CDR1 is LGHDT, CDR2 YNNKEL, per germline (reference sequence). The CDR3 runs 12 residues. V was cut by 4 bases and J by 0 bases, with 4 bases left in between. The CDR3 nucleotides read TGTGCCAGCAGCCTGCACTCCTACGAGCAGTACTTC. It codes for CASSLHSYEQYF.

The rearrangement joins TRBV10-3 to TRBJ1-1, with D possibly being TRBD1 (6 bases). The CDR3 spans 14 residues. V dropped 3 bases and J dropped 3 bases, with 11 bases sitting between them. Germline V gene sequence: CDR1 ENHRY, CDR2 SYGVKD. CDR3 sequence (DNA): TGTGCCATCAGTGATGGCAGGGGAGACACTGAAGCTTTCTTT. It translates to CAISDGRGDTEAFF.

The V and J genes are TRBV6-5 and TRBJ1-3; D remains ambiguous. Germline V gene data show CDR1 as MNHEY and CDR2 as SVGAGI. The CDR3 runs 14 residues. Deletions cut 8 bases from V and 0 bases from J, with 11 bases between. CDR3 sequence (DNA): TGTGCCAGCCGATATCACCGCTCTGGAAACACCATATATTTT. It codes for CASRYHRSGNTIYF.

The chain joins TRBV9 to TRBJ2-1, with 11 nucleotides matching TRBD2. In germline, CDR1 is SGDLS, CDR2 YYNGEE. The CDR3 has 16 residues. V gave up 0 bases and J gave up 10 bases; unmatched junction bases: 9. The CDR3 DNA reads TGTGCCAGCAGCGTAGAGAATAGCGGGAGGGCCAGAGAGCAGTTCTTC. Protein: CASSVENSGRAREQFF.

The chain uses TRBV4-1 and TRBJ2-5, with D possibly matching TRBD1 (6 bases). The ends were cut back, 0 bases at V and 3 bases at J, with 20 bases in the middle. Germline V lookup: CDR1 MGHRA, CDR2 YSYEKL. The CDR3 is 18 residues long. The CDR3 reads CASSQDRLVRPGEETQYF. CDR3 coding DNA: TGCGCCAGCAGCCAAGATCGGTTAGTTCGGCCAGGGGAAGAGACCCAGTACTTC.

This clonotype has just a few counts. The V gene is TRBV7-2, the J gene TRBJ1-5, with D unclear. Deletions cut 2 bases from V and 0 bases from J, with 11 bases between. This CDR3 region has 16 residues. Germline-derived CDR1 and CDR2 are SGHTA and FQGNSA. CDR3 region: CASSLRVSVSNQPQHF. The CDR3 region has the DNA TGTGCCAGCAGCTTAAGGGTCTCAGTTAGCAATCAGCCCCAGCATTTT.

The chain employs TRBV27 and TRBJ1-5; weak D call: TRBD1 (6 bases). The CDR3 is 14 residues long. V lost 4 bases to trimming and J lost 5 bases, with 12 bases between them. CDR1 is MNHEY and CDR2 is SMNVEV in the germline V gene (reference sequence). As DNA, the CDR3 is TGTGCCAGCAGTTCCCTCGCAGGGGATCAGCCCCAGCATTTT. Protein sequence: CASSSLAGDQPQHF.

V and J are TRBV5-1 and TRBJ2-3; D remains ambiguous. Germline values: CDR1 SGHRS, CDR2 YFSETQ. The CDR3 consists of 16 residues. V lost 0 bases and J 0 bases, leaving 11 bases between the germline ends. CDR3 DNA sequence: TGCGCCAGCAGCTTGGGCGCGTGGGGAAGCACAGATACGCAGTATTTT. Translation: CASSLGAWGSTDTQYF.

There are a few counts of this clonotype. This chain uses TRBV7-8 with TRBJ1-1; the D gene is possibly TRBD1 (6 bases). The V end was cut by 4 bases, the J end by 4 bases, with 13 bases between. The CDR3 loop spans 14 amino acids. Germline V gene lookup returns CDR1 SGHVS and CDR2 FQNEAQ. CDR3 protein: CASSSQGWGTEAFF. The CDR3 bases are TGTGCCAGCAGCTCACAGGGATGGGGCACTGAAGCTTTCTTT.

The chain has TRBV20-1 and TRBJ1-1; D is unclear. This CDR3 is 13 amino acids long. CDR1 DFQATT and CDR2 SNEGSKA come from the germline V gene (reference sequence). V shed 4 bases and J shed 0 bases, with 9 bases lying between them. CDR3 DNA sequence: TGCAGTGCTACCCTAACAGTGAACACTGAAGCTTTCTTT. This translates into CSATLTVNTEAFF.

The gene calls are TRBV20-1 and TRBJ2-1; maybe TRBD2 (6 bases). The CDR3 has 15 residues. The germline V gene encodes CDR1 DFQATT and CDR2 SNEGSKA (reference sequence). V lost 1 base, J lost 9 bases, and 19 bases lay in between. CDR3 nucleotides: TGCAGTGCTAGAGTTGGTGGGGGAGGCTTAATTGAGCAGTTCTTC. It specifies CSARVGGGGLIEQFF.

The V gene is TRBV4-2, the J gene TRBJ2-3; D is unresolved. The germline gives CDR1 LGHNA, CDR2 YNFKEQ. The V end was cut by 0 bases, the J end by 12 bases, with 19 bases between. This CDR3 spans 15 amino acids. In DNA form, the CDR3 reads TGTGCCAGCAGCCAAGAACTACGGGCCCCTCGCGGACAGTATTTT. Protein: CASSQELRAPRGQYF.

This clonotype was seen a handful of times. V gene TRBV10-3 combines with J gene TRBJ2-4; 8 nucleotides agree with TRBD1. Germline assignment: CDR1 ENHRY and CDR2 SYGVKD. Losses at the gene ends were 2 bases for V and 7 bases for J; bases not matched to a gene: 1. The CDR3 covers 13 residues. The CDR3 coding sequence is TGTGCCATCAGTGAGGGGGACAGGAACATTCAGTACTTC. This sequence encodes CAISEGDRNIQYF.

In nucleotides, the CDR3 is TGTGCCAGCAGCGCGCAACAGGGAGGGGAGACCCAGTACTTC. It is translated as CASSAQQGGETQYF. The genes are TRBV9 and TRBJ2-5, with a weak D call TRBD2 (7 bases). V lost 3 bases to trimming and J lost 5 bases, with 14 bases between them. Per the germline V gene, CDR1 is SGDLS and CDR2 is YYNGEE. CDR3 length: 14 amino acids.

This clonotype was seen ten or more times. J is TRBJ2-7 and V is TRBV5-5; the match to TRBD2 covers 9 bases. Germline V CDR1 and CDR2: SGHKS, YYEKEE (reference sequence). The CDR3 consists of 17 residues. Trimming removed 1 base from V and 1 base from J; junction bases left unmatched: 9. In nucleotides, the CDR3 is TGTGCCAGCAGCTTGCAGCTAAGCGGGGGGATGTCCTACGAGCAGTACTTC. The encoded protein is CASSLQLSGGMSYEQYF.